The entry below describes one TCR beta chain. The antigen is not known. These data are taken from a study of T cell clonotyping in hematopoietic cell transplantation. Using immunoSEQ multiplex PCR, the repertoire was profiled, and TCRdb retains in-frame clones only, with some absent. The sample includes more than 55,000 clones, around 94% of them seen just once. General study points: Pathologically expanded recipient clonotypes increased progressively from day 30 to day 180 as diversity fell. Higher Inverse Simpson Index values in graft donor and pretransplant recipient predicted broader posttransplant TCR diversity. Without cell sorting, CD4 versus CD8 contributions remain unresolved.

This clonotype was sampled from a man aged 50-59 years in good health. Some clones in this sample may be carry-over from other donors' samples. Sequencing input: peripheral blood mononuclear cells.

CDR3 coding DNA: TGTGCCAGCATTACCCGGGGACAGGGGGCGTCCTACGAGCAGTACTTC. Its translation is CASITRGQGASYEQYF. V usage is TRBV28 and J usage is TRBJ2-7; 12 positions agree with TRBD1. V was clipped by 7 bases and J by 1 base; unmatched bases: 8. Germline CDR1 and CDR2: MDHEN and SYDVKM. This CDR3 has 16 amino acids.